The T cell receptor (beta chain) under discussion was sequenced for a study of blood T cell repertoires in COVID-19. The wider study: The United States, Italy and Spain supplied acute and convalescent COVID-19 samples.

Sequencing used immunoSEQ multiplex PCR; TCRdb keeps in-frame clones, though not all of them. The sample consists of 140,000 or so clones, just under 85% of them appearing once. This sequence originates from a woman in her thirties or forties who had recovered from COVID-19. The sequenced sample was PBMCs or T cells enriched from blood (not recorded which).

The CDR3 sequence: CASSPQGGVEKLFF. The CDR3 nucleotides read TGTGCCAGCAGTCCCCAGGGAGGAGTCGAAAAACTGTTTTTT. The chain combines TRBV2 with TRBJ1-4; D is perhaps TRBD1 (5 bases). Germline loops: CDR1 SNHLY, CDR2 FYNNEI. The CDR3 is 14 amino acids. The V gene lost 5 bases and the J gene lost 8 bases, with 15 bases spanning the gap.